A single sample is the source of the 4 T cell receptor beta chains below, sequenced in a study of T cell changes during pregnancy in multiple sclerosis. This table comes from immunoSEQ multiplex PCR, and its TCRdb copy is limited to in-frame clones, with some not included. The sample lists under 75,000 clones, around nine tenths occurring once. Sequencing used peripheral blood, obtained in the third trimester of pregnancy. Receptors originate from a female donor in good health, enrolled as a control in a pregnancy study.

V and J are TRBV6-1 and TRBJ2-5; TRBD2 matches 8 bases. The CDR3 has 12 residues. Trimming removed 10 bases from V and 5 bases from J; junction bases left unmatched: 6. Germline CDR1 and CDR2: MNHNS and SASEGT. The CDR3, as DNA: TGTGCCAACCACGCGGGGGGCGAGACCCAGTACTTC. Encoded protein: CANHAGGETQYF.

The rearrangement links TRBV11-3 to TRBJ1-1; unclear D gene. Trimming pared 4 bases from V and 6 bases from J, leaving 12 bases between. The CDR3 consists of 13 residues. The germline CDR1 and CDR2 sequences are SGHNT and YENEEA. CDR3 coding DNA: TGTGCCAGCAGCTCCTCCTCAGGCTCTGAAGCTTTCTTT. Translating it yields CASSSSSGSEAFF.

This rearrangement joins TRBV30 to TRBJ2-4, with D possibly TRBD2 on 6 matching bases. CDR1 and CDR2 from the germline V gene are GTSNPN and SVGIG (reference sequence). With 0 bases removed from V and 9 bases from J, the gap between germline ends came to 12 bases. The length of the CDR3 is 13 residues. CDR3 nucleotide sequence: TGTGCCTGGAGTGTAGGAATGGAGGGCATTCAGTACTTC. This encodes CAWSVGMEGIQYF.

In DNA, the CDR3 is TGCGCCAGCAGCCAAGACGGTTGGGCGCACTCTGGGGCCAACGTCCTGACTTTC. It yields the protein CASSQDGWAHSGANVLTF. This chain joins TRBV4-3 and TRBJ2-6; D not certain. Germline CDR1 is LGHNA and CDR2 is YSLEER. Trimming removed 0 bases at V and 0 bases at J, with 12 bases between. CDR3 size: 18 residues.